One sample yielded the 30 T cell receptor beta chains listed below, sequenced in a study of metastatic and nonmetastatic thyroid tumors. Not a single patient had been given any form of treatment at any point before undergoing thyroid surgery. TCRdb re-analyzed the PCR reads through MiXCR. The data hold over 9,500 clones, with around 33% observed a single time. Material: tumor tissue. The receptor set was obtained from a male donor with papillary thyroid cancer or a benign thyroid nodule (not recorded which). Some clones in this sample may be carry-over from other donors' samples.

This clone qualifies as medium-sized. The chain carries TRBV20-1 and TRBJ1-5; no clear D. The CDR3 length is 15 residues. CDR1 is DFQATT, CDR2 SNEGSKA, per germline (reference sequence). Trimming cost V 6 bases and J 2 bases, with 17 bases left between them. The CDR3 sequence: CSAEVRSRRNQPQHF. In nucleotides, the CDR3 is TGCAGTGCGGAGGTGCGGAGTAGGCGCAATCAGCCCCAGCATTTT.

This clone was picked up many times. The V gene is TRBV20-1, the J gene TRBJ2-3, with 8 bases fitting TRBD2. The V gene end was trimmed by 6 bases and the J gene end by 6 bases; junction bases not matched to a gene: 11. Germline CDR1 and CDR2: DFQATT and SNEGSKA (reference sequence). CDR3 length equals 14 residues. This chain's CDR3 is CSAISGTLADTQYF. The CDR3 DNA sequence: TGCAGTGCCATTAGCGGGACCTTAGCTGATACGCAGTATTTT.

This clone appeared a few times. CDR3 in amino acids: CASGDYEQYF. The CDR3 region has the DNA TGTGCCAGCGGGGACTACGAGCAGTACTTC. The rearrangement links TRBV6-1 to TRBJ2-7, with D unclear. Trimming removed 8 bases from V and 3 bases from J, with 5 bases in between. The germline V gene encodes CDR1 MNHNS and CDR2 SASEGT. The length of the CDR3 is 10 residues.

This clone was counted many times. A much larger clonotype is one base distant, so this may be a read error. Other DNA variants within this sample encode the same CDR3. The chain uses TRBV10-2 and TRBJ2-2, with TRBD2 matching 15 bases. The CDR3 length is 20 residues. CDR1 WSHSY and CDR2 SAAADI come from the germline V gene. After removal of 6 bases from V and 4 bases from J, the junction contained 15 bases not matched to a gene. The CDR3 here is CASRASPGLAGGSVTGELFF. Written as DNA, the CDR3 is TGCGCCAGCAGGGCTTCTCCGGGACTAGCGGGAGGATCTGTCACCGGGGAGCTGTTTTTT.

Turning to this clone: The germline gene is not matched at one end of the junction; a read error may be the cause. The V gene is TRBV18, the J gene TRBJ2-7, with D maybe TRBD2 (5 bases). Germline CDR1 reads KGHSH; CDR2 reads LQKENI. CDR3 length: 13 residues. The CDR3: CANSPGGLGEQYF. In DNA, the CDR3 is TGTGCCAACTCACCAGGCGGGCTAGGGGAGCAGTACTTC.

The table lists this clone with a few counts. V is TRBV6-1 and J is TRBJ1-5, with TRBD1 identical over 8 bases. CDR1 and CDR2 (germline): MNHNS, SASEGT. Germline trimming cut 6 bases from V and 3 bases from J; bases unmatched to any gene: 10. The CDR3 contains 16 residues. The CDR3 spells CASSGDRGVYNQPQHF. The CDR3 DNA follows: TGTGCCAGCAGCGGAGACAGGGGTGTTTACAATCAGCCCCAGCATTTT.

This clone was seen only a few times. This chain uses TRBV6-1 with TRBJ1-2, with D tentatively TRBD1 (6 bases). The CDR3 consists of 12 residues. V lost 8 bases to trimming and J lost 3 bases, with 10 bases between them. The germline V gene encodes CDR1 MNHNS and CDR2 SASEGT. CDR3 region: CASGGPHYGYTF. In nucleotides, the CDR3 is TGTGCCAGCGGGGGGCCCCACTATGGCTACACCTTC.

This clone was picked up many times. A read error may be the cause here, since a much bigger clone is one base away. The sample holds other DNA sequences that translate to the same CDR3. V and J are TRBV6-1 and TRBJ2-3; TRBD1 might be the D (5 bases). Germline values: CDR1 MNHNS, CDR2 SASEGT. The CDR3 is made up of 12 amino acids. V was clipped by 2 bases and J by 6 bases, with 6 bases between them. CDR3 sequence (DNA): TGTGCCAGCAGTGAAAGGGGTGATACGCAGTATTTT. Its translation is CASSERGDTQYF.

This clone appeared many times. A much larger clone lies a single base off, so this may be a read error. This sequence joins TRBV25-1 and TRBJ1-6, with a tentative D call TRBD1 (5 bases). Trimming took 1 base from V and 10 from J, leaving 20 bases between them. This CDR3 is 17 amino acids long. Germline V gene sequence: CDR1 MGHDK, CDR2 SYGVNS. The CDR3 region has the DNA TGTGCCAGCAGTGAATCGCAGGGAGGCATTCCCTCATCACCCCTCCACTTT. Translating gives CASSESQGGIPSSPLHF.

This clone came up once. The V call is TRBV18, the J call TRBJ2-6, with TRBD2 identical over 7 bases. Germline CDR1 is KGHSH and CDR2 is LQKENI. The CDR3 has 19 residues. The V gene end was trimmed by 0 bases and the J gene end by 0 bases; junction bases not matched to a gene: 8. CDR3 in amino acids: CASSPPLSGGYSGANVLTF. Written as DNA, the CDR3 is TGTGCCAGCTCACCACCCTTATCGGGAGGATACTCTGGGGCCAACGTCCTGACTTTC. Filled out from reference TRBV18 and TRBJ2-6, the complete variable domain reads NAGVMQNPRHLVRRRGQEARLRCSPMKGHSHVYWYRQLPEEGLKFMVYLQKENIIDESGMPKERFSAEFPKEGPSILRIQQVVRGDSAAYFCASSPPLSGGYSGANVLTFGAGSRLTVL.

Relative to its sample, this clone is medium-sized (0.01 to 0.1%). The chain employs TRBV5-1 and TRBJ2-7; D might be TRBD1 (5 bases). V lost 1 base, J lost 2 bases, and 10 bases lay in between. This CDR3 is 14 amino acids long. CDR1 is SGHRS, CDR2 YFSETQ, per germline. The CDR3 DNA sequence: TGCGCCAGCAGCTTGTCAGGGAAAGCCTACGAGCAGTACTTC. Its protein is CASSLSGKAYEQYF.

This clone is deemed medium-sized. The chain combines TRBV20-1 with TRBJ2-2; TRBD1 aligns across 10 bases. Germline CDR1 DFQATT, CDR2 SNEGSKA (reference sequence). CDR3 length: 18 amino acids. With V trimmed by 3 bases and J by 5 bases, 15 bases remained unmatched. DNA for the CDR3: TGCAGTGCTAGCCCCGCACTAGGACAGGGGGGAGAAACCGGGGAGCTGTTTTTT. Translating it yields CSASPALGQGGETGELFF.

This clone was seen ten or more times. CDR3: CSAGQHTQYF. DNA of the CDR3: TGCAGCGCGGGACAGCATACGCAGTATTTT. The chain combines TRBV29-1 with TRBJ2-3; 7 nucleotides match TRBD1. This CDR3 has 10 amino acids. CDR1 is SQVTM, CDR2 ANQGSEA, per germline. V gave up 7 bases and J gave up 7 bases; unmatched junction bases: 2.

The chain links TRBV2 to TRBJ1-1; D remains unclear. Germline CDR1 is SNHLY and CDR2 is FYNNEI. The CDR3 totals 12 residues. The V end lost 3 bases, the J end lost 10 bases, and 12 bases lay between the germline ends. The CDR3 here is CASSDFKGAAFF. CDR3 nucleotide sequence: TGTGCCAGCAGTGACTTTAAGGGAGCAGCTTTCTTT.

This clone is judged medium-sized. In the same sample, other DNA sequences code for this CDR3. The rearrangement links TRBV5-1 to TRBJ1-2, with D possibly TRBD1 on 5 matching bases. V was trimmed by 4 bases and J by 5 bases, leaving 15 bases between them. The CDR3 consists of 14 residues. Germline lookup yields CDR1 SGHRS and CDR2 YFSETQ. Here the CDR3 DNA reads TGCGCCAGCAGCGGGCAGGGCGGGGAATATGGCTACACCTTC. It encodes CASSGQGGEYGYTF.

The sample holds a few counts of this clone. The V gene is TRBV2, the J gene TRBJ2-1; 9 bases are shared with TRBD2. Germline assignment: CDR1 SNHLY and CDR2 FYNNEI. Trimming cost V 5 bases and J 0 bases; bases outside gene matches: 5. CDR3 length equals 16 residues. CDR3 DNA sequence: TGTGCCAGCAGTCCCCTTAGCGGGAGCTCCTACAATGAGCAGTTCTTC. Protein: CASSPLSGSSYNEQFF.

The chain couples TRBV2 to TRBJ1-1; D remains ambiguous. This CDR3 comprises 12 residues. Trimming removed 7 bases from V and 11 bases from J, with 17 bases in between. CDR1 and CDR2 from the germline V gene are SNHLY and FYNNEI. The CDR3 region is CASTPSEAGAFF. CDR3 DNA: TGTGCCAGCACCCCGTCGGAGGCCGGCGCTTTCTTT.

The chain carries TRBV6-4 and TRBJ1-2; D is perhaps TRBD1 (6 bases). The CDR3 consists of 15 residues. Per the germline V gene, CDR1 is MRHNA and CDR2 is SNTAGT. V lost 6 bases, J lost 7 bases, and 21 bases lay in between. The CDR3 spells CASSQDGGGAGGYTF. The CDR3 nucleotides are TGTGCCAGCAGCCAAGACGGTGGGGGGGCCGGTGGCTACACCTTC.

This clone was detected only a few times. This chain joins TRBV11-3 and TRBJ2-1, with TRBD1 identical over 8 bases. Germline assignment: CDR1 SGHNT and CDR2 YENEEA. J lost 7 bases, V lost 1 base, and 3 bases had no gene match. The CDR3 contains 14 residues. The CDR3 loop reads CASSLGQGFNEQFF. The CDR3 coding sequence is TGTGCCAGCAGCTTAGGACAGGGGTTTAATGAGCAGTTCTTC.

The chain is built from TRBV30 and TRBJ1-2; a possible D gene is TRBD1 (5 bases). Germline CDR1 reads GTSNPN; CDR2 reads SVGIG (reference sequence). This CDR3 spans 12 amino acids. Trimming shortened V by 4 bases and J by 4 bases, and 10 bases separated the two germline ends. The CDR3 loop is CAWIGGGYGYTF. The CDR3 DNA is TGTGCCTGGATCGGGGGGGGCTATGGCTACACCTTC.

This clone was observed a few times. The chain combines TRBV6-4 with TRBJ2-2, with a weak D call TRBD2 (6 bases). The V gene's germline CDR1 is MRHNA and CDR2 SNTAGT. V lost 8 bases, J lost 4 bases, and 17 bases lay in between. The length of the CDR3 is 15 residues. The CDR3 DNA reads as TGTGCCAGCTCCCCGGGAGACGGGGGCACCGGGGAGCTGTTTTTT. Translation: CASSPGDGGTGELFF.

The rearrangement joins TRBV14 to TRBJ1-1; D is perhaps TRBD1 (6 bases). The germline V gene has CDR1 SGHDN and CDR2 FVKESK. This CDR3 spans 15 amino acids. Deletions cut 5 bases from V and 5 bases from J, with 18 bases between. The CDR3 region is CASSTQTGEATEAFF. In DNA, the CDR3 is TGTGCCAGCAGCACCCAGACAGGAGAGGCAACTGAAGCTTTCTTT.

The J gene is TRBJ2-7, the V gene TRBV6-1; D not certain. The CDR3 has 12 residues. CDR1 is MNHNS, CDR2 SASEGT, per germline. Trimming shortened V by 4 bases and J by 1 base, and 5 bases separated the two germline ends. The CDR3 region is CASSVASYEQYF. CDR3 bases: TGTGCCAGCAGTGTTGCTTCCTACGAGCAGTACTTC.

Written as DNA, the CDR3 is TGTGCCAGCTCAGGACAGGAGTATGGCGGCTACACCTTC. It is translated as CASSGQEYGGYTF. The J gene is TRBJ1-2, the V gene TRBV18; 7 nucleotides match TRBD1. The germline gives CDR1 KGHSH, CDR2 LQKENI. V gave up 5 bases and J gave up 8 bases; unmatched junction bases: 8. There are 13 residues in the CDR3.

This clone was observed a handful of times. The chain has TRBV2 and TRBJ2-7; 8 nucleotides match TRBD2. The V segment lost 6 bases and the J segment 2 bases; nucleotides outside the gene matches: 6. From germline, CDR1 is SNHLY and CDR2 FYNNEI. This CDR3 spans 14 amino acids. The CDR3 sequence is CASRVAGPAYEQYF. DNA for the CDR3: TGTGCCAGCAGGGTAGCGGGGCCGGCCTACGAGCAGTACTTC. Using reference TRBV2 and TRBJ2-7 for the parts outside the CDR3, the full variable domain is EPEVTQTPSHQVTQMGQEVILRCVPISNHLYFYWYRQILGQKVEFLVSFYNNEISEKSEIFDDQFSVERPDGSNFTLKIRSTKLEDSAMYFCASRVAGPAYEQYFGPGTRLTVT.

By proportion, this clone is medium-sized. The chain combines TRBV30 with TRBJ1-5, with D possibly matching TRBD1 (5 bases). The CDR3 loop spans 14 amino acids. The germline CDR1 and CDR2 sequences are GTSNPN and SVGIG (reference sequence). V was cut by 3 bases and J by 4 bases, with 13 bases left in between. CDR3 sequence: CAWRLGGGNQPQHF. DNA of the CDR3: TGTGCCTGGAGATTGGGGGGGGGGAATCAGCCCCAGCATTTT.

V usage is TRBV5-1 and J usage is TRBJ1-2; 8 bases fit TRBD1. V was clipped by 0 bases and J by 1 base; unmatched bases: 2. The CDR3 length is 15 residues. Per germline, CDR1 SGHRS and CDR2 YFSETQ. In DNA form, the CDR3 reads TGCGCCAGCAGCTTGGGGGACAGGATTAACTATGGCTACACCTTC. Its protein product is CASSLGDRINYGYTF.

This chain joins TRBV5-1 and TRBJ1-2; the match to TRBD1 covers 11 bases. The CDR3 is 14 residues long. Germline assignment: CDR1 SGHRS and CDR2 YFSETQ. Trimming removed 7 bases from V and 3 bases from J; junction bases left unmatched: 5. This CDR3 reads CASRPGQGDYGYTF. The CDR3, as DNA: TGCGCCAGCCGCCCGGGACAGGGGGACTATGGCTACACCTTC. The full variable domain, in which reference TRBV5-1 and TRBJ1-2 provide the parts outside the CDR3, is KAGVTQTPRYLIKTRGQQVTLSCSPISGHRSVSWYQQTPGQGLQFLFEYFSETQRNKGNFPGRFSGRQFSNSRSEMNVSTLELGDSALYLCASRPGQGDYGYTFGSGTRLTVV.

The J gene is TRBJ1-5, the V gene TRBV11-1; 9 positions match TRBD1. The CDR3 runs to 16 residues. V lost 3 bases to trimming and J lost 2 bases; unmatched junction nucleotides: 5. Germline V gives CDR1 SGHAT, CDR2 FQDESV (reference sequence). Here the CDR3 DNA reads TGTGCCAGCAGCTTTGAGACAGGGGGAGGCAATCAGCCCCAGCATTTT. Translated: CASSFETGGGNQPQHF.

This clone was counted between two and nine times. This may be a read error, as it is one base from a much larger clone. V is TRBV25-1 and J is TRBJ2-6; 7 bases align to TRBD1. The CDR3 is made up of 16 amino acids. The germline gives CDR1 MGHDK, CDR2 SYGVNS. DNA for the CDR3: TGTGCCAGCAGTGAATCGGGACAGACTGGGGCCAGCGTCCTGACTTTC. This gives the protein CASSESGQTGASVLTF.